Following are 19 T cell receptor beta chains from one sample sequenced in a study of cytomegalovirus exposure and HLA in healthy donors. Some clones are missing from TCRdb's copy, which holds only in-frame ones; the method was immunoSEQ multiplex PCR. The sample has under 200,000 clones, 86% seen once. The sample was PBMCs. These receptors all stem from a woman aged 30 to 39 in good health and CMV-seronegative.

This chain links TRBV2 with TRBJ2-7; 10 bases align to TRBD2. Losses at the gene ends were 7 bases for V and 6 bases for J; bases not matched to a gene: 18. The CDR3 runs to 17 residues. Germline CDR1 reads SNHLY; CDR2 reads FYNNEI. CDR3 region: CASIFSSLAGEVGEQYF. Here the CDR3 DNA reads TGTGCCAGCATCTTCAGTTCGCTAGCGGGAGAAGTGGGCGAGCAGTACTTC.

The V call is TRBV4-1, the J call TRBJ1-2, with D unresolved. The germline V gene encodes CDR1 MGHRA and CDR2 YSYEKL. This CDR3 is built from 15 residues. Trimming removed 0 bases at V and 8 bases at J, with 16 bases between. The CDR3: CASSQDRPAIGGYTF. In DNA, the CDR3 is TGCGCCAGCAGCCAAGATCGGCCAGCTATCGGGGGCTACACCTTC.

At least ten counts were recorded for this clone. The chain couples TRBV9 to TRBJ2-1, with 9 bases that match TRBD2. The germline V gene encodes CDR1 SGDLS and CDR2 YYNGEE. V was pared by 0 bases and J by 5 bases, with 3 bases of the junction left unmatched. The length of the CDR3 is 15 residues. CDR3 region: CASSVVGLANNEQFF. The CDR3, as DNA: TGTGCCAGCAGCGTAGTTGGACTAGCGAACAATGAGCAGTTCTTC.

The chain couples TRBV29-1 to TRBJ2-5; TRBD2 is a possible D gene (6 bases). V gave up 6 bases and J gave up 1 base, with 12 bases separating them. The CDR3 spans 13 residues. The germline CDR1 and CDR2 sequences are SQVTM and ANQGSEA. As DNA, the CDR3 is TGCAGCGTCGGAGGGGTGAGCCAAGAGACCCAGTACTTC. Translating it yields CSVGGVSQETQYF.

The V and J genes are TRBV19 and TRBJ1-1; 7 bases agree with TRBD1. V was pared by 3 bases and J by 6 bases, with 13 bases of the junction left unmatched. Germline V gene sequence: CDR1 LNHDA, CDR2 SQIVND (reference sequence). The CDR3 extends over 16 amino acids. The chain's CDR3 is CASSIRATGKVPEAFF. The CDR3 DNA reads TGTGCCAGTAGTATTCGGGCGACAGGGAAGGTCCCTGAAGCTTTCTTT.

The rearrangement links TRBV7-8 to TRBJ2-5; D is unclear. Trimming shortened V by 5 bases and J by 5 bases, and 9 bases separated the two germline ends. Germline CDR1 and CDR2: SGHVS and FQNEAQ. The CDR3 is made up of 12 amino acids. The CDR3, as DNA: TGTGCCAGCAGCCGGAGTCGGGAGACCCAGTACTTC. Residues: CASSRSRETQYF.

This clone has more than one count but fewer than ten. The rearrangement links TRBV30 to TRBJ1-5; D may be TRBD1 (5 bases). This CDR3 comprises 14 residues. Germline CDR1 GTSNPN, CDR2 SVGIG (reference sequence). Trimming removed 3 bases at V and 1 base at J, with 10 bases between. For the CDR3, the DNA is TGTGCCTGGAGAGATGGACAAAGCAATCAGCCCCAGCATTTT. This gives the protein CAWRDGQSNQPQHF.

The CDR3 DNA follows: TGTGCCAGCAGCCCACTAGGACAGGGGGTTAATCAGCCCCAGCATTTT. Protein: CASSPLGQGVNQPQHF. This sequence joins TRBV7-2 and TRBJ1-5, with 10 bases lining up with TRBD1. The CDR3 totals 16 residues. J was trimmed by 4 bases and V by 5 bases; bases with no gene match: 8. CDR1 SGHTA and CDR2 FQGNSA come from the germline V gene.

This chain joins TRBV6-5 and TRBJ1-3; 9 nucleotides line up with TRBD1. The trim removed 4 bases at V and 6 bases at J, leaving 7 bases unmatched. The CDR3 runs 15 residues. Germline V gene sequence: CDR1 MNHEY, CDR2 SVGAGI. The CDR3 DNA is TGTGCCAGCAGTTCCCCCGGGACAGGGAAAAACACCATATATTTT. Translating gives CASSSPGTGKNTIYF.

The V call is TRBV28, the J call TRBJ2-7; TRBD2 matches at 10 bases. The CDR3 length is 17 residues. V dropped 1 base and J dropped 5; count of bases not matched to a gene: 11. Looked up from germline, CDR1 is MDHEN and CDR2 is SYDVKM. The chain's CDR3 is CASSLSPASGGDDEQYF. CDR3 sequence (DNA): TGTGCCAGCAGTTTATCCCCGGCTAGCGGGGGAGATGACGAGCAGTACTTC.

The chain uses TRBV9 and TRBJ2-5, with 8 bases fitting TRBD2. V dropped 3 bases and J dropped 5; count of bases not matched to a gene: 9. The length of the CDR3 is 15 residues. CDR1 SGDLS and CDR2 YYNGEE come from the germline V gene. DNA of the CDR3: TGTGCCAGCAGCGCGGGGGGGACTACGATCGAGACCCAGTACTTC. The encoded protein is CASSAGGTTIETQYF.

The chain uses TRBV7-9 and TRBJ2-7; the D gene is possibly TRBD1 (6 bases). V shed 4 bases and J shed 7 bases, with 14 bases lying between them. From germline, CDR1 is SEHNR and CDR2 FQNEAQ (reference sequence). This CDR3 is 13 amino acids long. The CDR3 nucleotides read TGTGCCAGCAGCTCCGGAACCGGGACAGAGCAGTACTTC. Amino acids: CASSSGTGTEQYF.

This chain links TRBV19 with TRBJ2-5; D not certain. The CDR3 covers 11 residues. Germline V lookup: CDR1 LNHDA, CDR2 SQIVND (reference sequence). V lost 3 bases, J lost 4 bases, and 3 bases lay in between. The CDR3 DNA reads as TGTGCCAGTAGTATGGGAGAGACCCAGTACTTC. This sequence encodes CASSMGETQYF.

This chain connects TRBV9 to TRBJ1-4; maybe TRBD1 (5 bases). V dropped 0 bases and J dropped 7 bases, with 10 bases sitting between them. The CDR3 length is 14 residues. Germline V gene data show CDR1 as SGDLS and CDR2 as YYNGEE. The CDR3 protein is CASSVGDGGEKLFF. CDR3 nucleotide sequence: TGTGCCAGCAGCGTAGGGGACGGAGGTGAAAAACTGTTTTTT.

DNA for the CDR3: TGTGCCATCAGGGGACAGGGTCAGACTGAAGCTTTCTTT. This translates into CAIRGQGQTEAFF. J is TRBJ1-1 and V is TRBV10-3, with 9 positions matching TRBD1. Per germline, CDR1 ENHRY and CDR2 SYGVKD. V shed 6 bases and J 5 bases; nucleotides not matched to a gene: 4. The CDR3 covers 13 residues.

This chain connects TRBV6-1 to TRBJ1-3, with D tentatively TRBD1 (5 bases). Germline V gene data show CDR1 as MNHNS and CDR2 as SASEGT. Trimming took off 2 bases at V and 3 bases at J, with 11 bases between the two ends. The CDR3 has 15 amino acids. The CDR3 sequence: CASSEMGHIGNTIYF. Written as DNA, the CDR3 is TGTGCCAGCAGTGAAATGGGGCATATTGGAAACACCATATATTTT.

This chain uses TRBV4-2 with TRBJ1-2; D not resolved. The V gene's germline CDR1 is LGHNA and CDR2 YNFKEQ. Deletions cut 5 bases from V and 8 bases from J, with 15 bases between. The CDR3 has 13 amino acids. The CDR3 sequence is CASSLNPNQGYTF. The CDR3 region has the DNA TGTGCCAGCAGCTTGAACCCGAACCAGGGCTACACCTTC.

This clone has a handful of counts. The CDR3 bases are TGTGCCAGCAGCGTAGAAGGTTGGAGTGAGCAGTTCTTC. Its translation: CASSVEGWSEQFF. J is TRBJ2-1 and V is TRBV9; no firm D call. Per the germline V gene, CDR1 is SGDLS and CDR2 is YYNGEE. CDR3 length equals 13 residues. V shed 0 bases and J shed 9 bases, with 10 bases lying between them.

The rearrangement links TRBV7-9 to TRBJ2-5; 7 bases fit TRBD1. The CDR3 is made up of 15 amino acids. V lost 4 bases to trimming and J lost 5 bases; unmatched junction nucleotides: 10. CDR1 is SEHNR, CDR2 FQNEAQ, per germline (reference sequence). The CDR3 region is CASSSPQGVDETQYF. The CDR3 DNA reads TGTGCCAGCAGCTCCCCCCAGGGGGTGGACGAGACCCAGTACTTC. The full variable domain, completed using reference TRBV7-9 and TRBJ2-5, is DTGVSQNPRHKITKRGQNVTFRCDPISEHNRLYWYRQTLGQGPEFLTYFQNEAQLEKSRLLSDRFSAERPKGSFSTLEIQRTEQGDSAMYLCASSSPQGVDETQYFGPGTRLLVL.